The 22 T cell receptor beta chains below were found in one sample sequenced in a study of identifying expanded T cells in peripheral blood. Sequencing was performed with immunoSEQ multiplex PCR; in TCRdb, only in-frame clones are kept and a portion is missing. Here the sample spans approximately 110,000 clones, roughly nine tenths being singletons. Sample: blood. The receptors shown here come from a person aged 18-70 years in good health.

Notes on this clone: Sequence at one end of the junction differs from germline and may be a read error. The chain joins TRBV15 to TRBJ1-2; D is perhaps TRBD1 (6 bases). The CDR3 totals 15 residues. Per the germline V gene, CDR1 is LNHNV and CDR2 is YYDKDF (reference sequence). This chain's CDR3 is CAASRGPPGARGYTF. The CDR3 DNA sequence: TGTGCCGCCAGCAGAGGCCCCCCGGGGGCCCGGGGCTACACCTTC.

The V and J genes are TRBV11-2 and TRBJ2-3; 9 bases map to TRBD1. With 1 base clipped from V and 5 bases from J, the junction kept 10 bases outside the gene matches. In germline, CDR1 is SGHAT, CDR2 FQNNGV. This CDR3 has 17 amino acids. CDR3 protein: CASSLVQGAPPEDTQYF. Written as DNA, the CDR3 is TGTGCCAGCAGCTTAGTACAGGGGGCCCCACCAGAAGATACGCAGTATTTT.

Written as DNA, the CDR3 is TGTGCCAGCAGCTCCACAGACAGGGCCACTAATGAAAAACTGTTTTTT. This encodes CASSSTDRATNEKLFF. The rearrangement uses TRBV7-9 and TRBJ1-4; 7 bases agree with TRBD1. V shed 4 bases and J 2 bases; nucleotides not matched to a gene: 7. The CDR3 runs to 16 residues. Germline assignment: CDR1 SEHNR and CDR2 FQNEAQ (reference sequence). Supplemented by reference TRBV7-9 and TRBJ1-4, the full variable domain reads DTGVSQNPRHKITKRGQNVTFRCDPISEHNRLYWYRQTLGQGPEFLTYFQNEAQLEKSRLLSDRFSAERPKGSFSTLEIQRTEQGDSAMYLCASSSTDRATNEKLFFGSGTQLSVL.

The V and J genes are TRBV5-1 and TRBJ1-1; D remains unclear. CDR1 and CDR2 (germline): SGHRS, YFSETQ. This CDR3 comprises 14 residues. V lost 0 bases and J 2 bases, leaving 8 bases between the germline ends. The CDR3 protein is CASSLGPGNTEAFF. In nucleotides, the CDR3 is TGCGCCAGCAGCTTGGGTCCAGGAAACACTGAAGCTTTCTTT. The full variable domain, rest sourced from reference TRBV5-1 and TRBJ1-1, is KAGVTQTPRYLIKTRGQQVTLSCSPISGHRSVSWYQQTPGQGLQFLFEYFSETQRNKGNFPGRFSGRQFSNSRSEMNVSTLELGDSALYLCASSLGPGNTEAFFGQGTRLTVV.

The chain is built from TRBV2 and TRBJ1-1, with 7 bases fitting TRBD1. The CDR3 covers 15 residues. With V trimmed by 6 bases and J by 4 bases, 11 bases remained unmatched. CDR1 SNHLY and CDR2 FYNNEI come from the germline V gene. This chain's CDR3 is CASSIDRAEVTEAFF. As DNA, the CDR3 is TGTGCCAGCAGCATAGACAGGGCTGAGGTCACTGAAGCTTTCTTT.

The rearrangement uses TRBV5-4 and TRBJ1-2; 11 bases are a match to TRBD1. Per germline, CDR1 SGHNT and CDR2 YYREEE (reference sequence). The CDR3 has 14 amino acids. V shed 5 bases, J shed 4 bases, and the junction held 4 bases outside the gene matches. CDR3 nucleotides: TGTGCCAGCAGTCCAGGACAGGGGGCCTATGGCTACACCTTC. Residues: CASSPGQGAYGYTF.

The chain links TRBV5-1 to TRBJ2-1; TRBD2 is a possible D gene (6 bases). This CDR3 has 16 residues. Trimming took 4 bases from V and 2 from J, leaving 16 bases between them. The V gene's germline CDR1 is SGHRS and CDR2 YFSETQ. CDR3 in amino acids: CASSPGGSGTYNEQFF. CDR3 coding DNA: TGCGCCAGCAGCCCGGGCGGTAGCGGAACCTACAATGAGCAGTTCTTC.

This chain links TRBV5-6 with TRBJ2-5, with no clear D. There are 15 residues in the CDR3. V dropped 3 bases and J dropped 1 base, with 13 bases sitting between them. The germline CDR1 and CDR2 sequences are SGHDT and YYEEEE. The CDR3 nucleotides read TGTGCCAGCAGCTCCCGGGCCAAGCCCCAAGAGACCCAGTACTTC. Translating gives CASSSRAKPQETQYF.

Here the CDR3 DNA reads TGCGCCAGCAGCTTGGGGCTAGCGCTAAGTAGGGAGGAGCTGTTTTTT. As protein: CASSLGLALSREELFF. J is TRBJ2-2 and V is TRBV5-1; D is perhaps TRBD2 (6 bases). CDR1 SGHRS and CDR2 YFSETQ come from the germline V gene. This CDR3 contains 16 residues. The V end was cut by 0 bases, the J end by 10 bases, with 19 bases between.

This chain uses TRBV5-6 with TRBJ2-7; D could derive from TRBD1 or TRBD2 (5 bases each). The CDR3 runs to 14 residues. The germline V and J ends were trimmed by 3 bases and 2 bases, with 12 bases remaining between them. Germline-derived CDR1 and CDR2 are SGHDT and YYEEEE. CDR3 region: CASSYGTAPYEQYF. DNA for the CDR3: TGTGCCAGCAGCTACGGGACCGCTCCCTACGAGCAGTACTTC.

J is TRBJ1-6 and V is TRBV14; TRBD1 aligns across 8 bases. There are 17 residues in the CDR3. After removal of 0 bases from V and 6 bases from J, the junction contained 7 bases not matched to a gene. Germline CDR1 SGHDN, CDR2 FVKESK. CDR3 sequence reads: CASSQEARQGFNSPLHF. In nucleotides, the CDR3 is TGTGCCAGCAGCCAAGAAGCCCGACAGGGGTTTAATTCACCCCTCCACTTT.

The chain has TRBV14 and TRBJ2-2; 13 nucleotides agree with TRBD2. V lost 4 bases and J lost 4; bases outside the gene matches: 6. Germline CDR1 and CDR2: SGHDN and FVKESK. This CDR3 is 17 amino acids long. The CDR3 is CASSRGLAGAVTGELFF. The CDR3 nucleotides read TGTGCCAGCAGCCGCGGACTAGCGGGAGCCGTCACCGGGGAGCTGTTTTTT.

This rearrangement joins TRBV10-1 to TRBJ1-3; 8 positions agree with TRBD1. The germline CDR1 and CDR2 sequences are WNHNN and SYGVQD (reference sequence). The CDR3 runs to 19 residues. V shed 4 bases and J 4 bases; nucleotides not matched to a gene: 18. The CDR3 DNA reads as TGCGCCAGCAGTGCACCGACAGGGGAAGAGTCGATCCCCGGAAACACCATATATTTT. Its protein is CASSAPTGEESIPGNTIYF.

V is TRBV29-1 and J is TRBJ2-2; TRBD2 matches 10 bases. The CDR3 is 14 residues long. The J segment lost 6 bases and the V segment lost 5 bases, leaving 6 bases of the junction unmatched. CDR1 SQVTM and CDR2 ANQGSEA come from the germline V gene. The CDR3 nucleotides read TGCAGCGTTCGAGGACTAGCGGCGGCCGGGGAGCTGTTTTTT. Its translation is CSVRGLAAAGELFF.

The chain links TRBV10-3 to TRBJ2-7, with TRBD1 as a possible D gene (6 bases). This CDR3 has 13 amino acids. Trimming took 10 bases from V and 3 from J, leaving 16 bases between them. Germline CDR1 reads ENHRY; CDR2 reads SYGVKD. The CDR3 region has the DNA TGTGCCACAGGGCTTACAGGGATCTACGAGCAGTACTTC. Amino acids: CATGLTGIYEQYF.

This chain joins TRBV19 and TRBJ1-5; 7 bases map to TRBD1. CDR3 size: 15 residues. Germline CDR1 and CDR2: LNHDA and SQIVND (reference sequence). Unmatched junction bases numbered 7, after V lost 5 bases and J lost 3 bases. CDR3 in DNA: TGTGCCAGTAGTCCCCTGAAGGGGGCCAATCAGCCCCAGCATTTT. Its translation: CASSPLKGANQPQHF.

The V gene is TRBV5-8, the J gene TRBJ1-3, with D hard to call. The CDR3 runs to 14 residues. Germline CDR1 SGHTS, CDR2 YDEGEE. The V end was cut by 3 bases, the J end by 0 bases, with 7 bases between. The CDR3 region has the DNA TGTGCCAGCAGCTATTCAGGCTCTGGAAACACCATATATTTT. Residues: CASSYSGSGNTIYF.

This clone was counted a few times. The rearrangement uses TRBV29-1 and TRBJ1-2; TRBD1 matches at 12 bases. Germline V gene lookup returns CDR1 SQVTM and CDR2 ANQGSEA. The CDR3 loop spans 11 amino acids. V trimming: 5 bases; J trimming: 10 bases; junction bases outside the gene matches: 2. CDR3 bases: TGCAGCGTTTTGGGACAGGGGGCCTACACCTTC. As protein: CSVLGQGAYTF. The full variable domain, its missing parts supplied by reference TRBV29-1 and TRBJ1-2, is SAVISQKPSRDICQRGTSLTIQCQVDSQVTMMFWYRQQPGQSLTLIATANQGSEATYESGFVIDKFPISRPNLTFSTLTVSNMSPEDSSIYLCSVLGQGAYTFGSGTRLTVV.

The rearrangement joins TRBV5-3 to TRBJ1-5; no firm D call. TRBV5-3 falls under the ORF class, with uncertain function. The CDR3 runs 15 residues. The V gene lost 4 bases and the J gene lost 4 bases, with 15 bases spanning the gap. The CDR3 DNA sequence: TGTGCCAGAAGCGGGAGCCCCCGGCCTAATCAGCCCCAGCATTTT. Its translation is CARSGSPRPNQPQHF.

This chain joins TRBV19 and TRBJ2-3; D is undetermined. Germline CDR1 and CDR2: LNHDA and SQIVND (reference sequence). V lost 1 base and J 2 bases, leaving 7 bases between the germline ends. The CDR3 totals 14 residues. CDR3 loop: CASSIGQTTDTQYF. The CDR3 region has the DNA TGTGCCAGTAGTATAGGGCAAACCACAGATACGCAGTATTTT. Drawing the rest from reference TRBV19 and TRBJ2-3, the complete variable domain is DGGITQSPKYLFRKEGQNVTLSCEQNLNHDAMYWYRQDPGQGLRLIYYSQIVNDFQKGDIAEGYSVSREKKESFPLTVTSAQKNPTAFYLCASSIGQTTDTQYFGPGTRLTVL.

The chain uses TRBV6-5 and TRBJ2-2; D may match TRBD1 or TRBD2 (5 bases each). V was cut by 5 bases and J by 7 bases, with 14 bases left in between. The CDR3 spans 14 residues. Germline CDR1 is MNHEY and CDR2 is SVGAGI. As DNA, the CDR3 is TGTGCCAGCAGTCCTGAAGGGACCGGCGGGGAGCTGTTTTTT. Residues: CASSPEGTGGELFF.

V and J are TRBV11-2 and TRBJ1-2; 9 bases fit TRBD1. Trimming cost V 5 bases and J 8 bases; bases outside gene matches: 6. The CDR3 spans 13 residues. From germline, CDR1 is SGHAT and CDR2 FQNNGV. CDR3 residues: CASSPGQGRGYTF. CDR3 nucleotides: TGTGCCAGCAGCCCGGGACAGGGACGGGGCTACACCTTC. The entire variable domain, with the rest obtained from reference TRBV11-2 and TRBJ1-2, is as follows: EAGVAQSPRYKIIEKRQSVAFWCNPISGHATLYWYQQILGQGPKLLIQFQNNGVVDDSQLPKDRFSAERLKGVDSTLKIQPAKLEDSAVYLCASSPGQGRGYTFGSGTRLTVV.